This T cell receptor (beta chain) was sequenced for a study of cytomegalovirus exposure and HLA in healthy donors (TCRdb year 2017). Regarding the complete study: In an earlier analysis of about 560 of the donors, roughly 300 Gb of sequence data and some 100 million unique TCR beta sequences from 150 million to 200 million T cells were reported. A later genetic analysis took genome-wide SNP genotypes for about 55% of the 666 donors and used that subset as a discovery cohort. The study aimed to test whether signatures of past pathogen exposure could be identified by cataloging public T cell receptors. Both class I and class II loci were covered by HLA typing, at four-digit resolution. Of the 300 to 400 genotyped donors, around 81% fell in the genetic ancestry cluster associated with self-reported Caucasian donors. About 320 gigabases of sequencing data and 78 million or so unique TCR sequences were included in an early release covering about 620 HLA-typed donors. Along with the roughly 700-subject first cohort, a separate validation cohort of over a hundred different subjects was used. In an earlier analysis of around 540 of the donors, high-throughput TCR beta sequencing was used to judge whether each TCR beta V gene segment behaved as functional or pseudogenic. The study used immunosequencing to profile the T cell repertoires of approximately 650 subjects and linked those repertoires to cytomegalovirus serostatus. Every discovery cohort repertoire had been produced on one sequencing platform. Rather than using new phenotypic data, the later analysis identified candidate immune exposures from TCR beta sequences and from how often those sequences occurred across donors. To predict cytomegalovirus infection status, the study combined high-throughput TCR immunosequencing, statistical association of individual TCRs with disease status, and machine learning. Donor age, sex, ethnicity and CMV serostatus were compiled together with the repertoire data. Across some 400 genotyped donors of the cohort, an average of approximately 220,000 unique TCR beta nucleotide sequences per donor were sequenced, and 15% to 20% of those sequences were non-productive. A later analysis re-examined previously published TCR beta repertoires from several hundred donors and added high-resolution HLA genotyping to investigate patterns of TCR occurrence. Typing coverage varied by locus: about 620-630 donors for A, B, C, DRB1 and DQB1; 500 to 550 for DQA1; more than 600 for DPA1; 450 to 480 for DPB1. Roughly 5 DR-DQ haplotypes were handled as single units for association and clustering because linkage in the cohort was strong. The study at large found these results: A later genetic analysis reported fewer N-insertions in productive TCRs among donors in an Asian-associated ancestry cluster than the approximately 700-donor mean. When HLA alleles, especially DR and DQ, strongly co-occurred, TCR associations were difficult to assign to individual alleles. Correlated functional status among segregating V segments might reflect linkage disequilibrium, but an unknown experimental factor could not be ruled out. Presence/absence analyses assumed roughly uniform sequencing depth across donors, an assumption that may not hold. In this cohort, only TCR beta chains were sequenced, and detectable features were limited by the absence of alpha or paired-chain data. A total of 150 or so TCR beta chains were listed by the study as associated with cytomegalovirus. Cytomegalovirus status was reported to be diagnosed by the classifier with high specificity and sensitivity in both the original and validation cohorts. In an earlier analysis of approximately 590 of the donors, most TCR beta V segments appeared in productive rearrangements about 87% or about 30% of the time, broadly matching IMGT annotations. In a later analysis, HLA-associated TCR beta chains were found to be more clonally expanded and to have lower generation probabilities than equally common non-associated chains. A few of the identified cytomegalovirus-associated TCR beta chains were confirmed in vitro to be specific for cytomegalovirus antigens. The 87-base-pair reads could not distinguish some IMGT-functional V segments, including TRBV6-2 and TRBV6-3, so those segments were excluded. The earlier analysis of about 600 of the donors excluded over 15 rarely observed V segments, including chromosome 9 orphons, because counts were too low. A cluster of highly shared sequence variants was judged likely to represent a technical artifact of the sequencing pipeline. HLA typing was unavailable for some donors at each locus, so association tests used only the typed subset. A further reported finding was that TCR beta sequences accurately predicted the HLA-A and HLA-B alleles for most subjects in the first cohort. V-gene and J-gene trimming of TCR beta chains was associated with a missense DCLRE1C variant in a later genetic analysis, and the association was replicated in an independent cohort. In a later analysis, the rate of TCR association differed among HLA loci, with DRB1 alleles having the most associated TCRs and HLA-C alleles having the fewest. Most TCR sequences were observed very rarely across donors, whereas some public TCRs were present in many individuals. The only immune exposure information available for the cohort was CMV serostatus. In a later analysis, most CMV-associated TCR beta chains were found to appear HLA-restricted, with HLA associations seemingly driven largely by CMV exposure. Several of the top co-occurrence clusters appeared to be linked to parvovirus B19, influenza, CMV and Epstein-Barr virus, according to a later analysis. In a later analysis, about 16,000 TCR beta sequences were associated with specific HLA alleles at a false discovery rate of 0.05. The authors suggested that the approach could potentially be extended to other disease states and immunological phenotypes.

The cohort consisted of 650 to 700 healthy bone marrow donors. At the time of sampling, every cohort member was nominally healthy, though immune exposures that went unrecorded were likely present. The donor tested CMV seropositive, placing the donor among the approximately 290 seropositive members of the cohort. A peripheral blood sample was provided by each donor, and peripheral blood mononuclear cells were used for TCR beta sequencing. Genomic DNA extraction from the blood cell samples was performed with the Qiagen DNeasy Blood Extraction Kit. CDR1 is given as SGHTS and CDR2 as YDEGEE, both from the germline V gene. V gives up 5 bases and J gives up 5 bases, and the segment between their germline ends measures 13 bases. From its cysteine to its phenylalanine, the CDR3 spans 13 amino acids. The CDR3 DNA has 39 bases and is translated from base 1. In the case of this clone: Its antigen is not yet known. The input lacks base qualities; no much larger clone sits a single base away.

Libraries were built with the immunoSEQ multiplex PCR assay. The multiplex PCR relied on a mix of 60 forward primers for TCR Vbeta segments and 13 reverse primers for TCR Jbeta segments. Amplification of the CDR3 region of rearranged TCR beta genes was performed with a multiplex PCR assay on genomic DNA. The amplified TCR beta libraries were sequenced on the Illumina HiSeq System as 87-base-pair reads. The published analysis was carried out like this. A later analysis counted tens of millions of unique TCR beta chains across the 670 or so repertoires, and some 11 million of these chains were shared by at least two donors. A nearest-neighbor algorithm error-corrected the raw reads and collapsed the reads into unique sequences, merging closely related sequences to remove PCR and sequencing errors. V, D and J gene segments were assigned by aligning CDR3 sequences to IMGT reference sequences. Each retained sequence needed at least a six-nucleotide match to both a V gene segment and a J gene segment. A rearrangement was called productive if the CDR3 had no stop codons and remained in frame with V and J, and every other rearrangement was called non-productive. CDR3 was defined according to IMGT convention as the region running from the second conserved V-encoded cysteine to the conserved J-encoded phenylalanine. In an earlier analysis of approximately 500 of the donors, sequences lacking an unambiguous match to a single V gene segment were excluded. An earlier analysis of 587 of the donors called V segments functional above 56.7% productive rearrangements and segregating when the between-donor standard deviation exceeded 5%. A statistical classification framework was built to diagnose cytomegalovirus status from the catalog of TCR beta chain sequences. In a later analysis, V and J genes were assigned by comparing TCR nucleotide sequences against IMGT/GENE-DB human TR gene sequences. The TCRdist pipeline was used in a later analysis to assign CDR3 sequences and most-parsimonious VDJ recombination scenarios. A later analysis defined each TCR beta chain by its CDR3 amino acid sequence plus V-gene family, and excluded reads lacking a unique V-gene family. In a later analysis, some 600 highly shared, low-generation-probability nucleotide sequences were removed to address suspected cross-contamination and a sequencing artifact. A later analysis calculated a clonal expansion index for each public chain from normalized within-repertoire ranks of inferred template counts. A later analysis computed generation probabilities with a VDJ recombination model fitted to out-of-frame rearrangements, and checked the results against IGoR. A later analysis scored TCR-TCR, TCR-HLA and TCR-CMV co-occurrence with hypergeometric tests, applying a repertoire-size bias correction to TCR pairs. False discovery rates were estimated in a later analysis by permuting HLA or CMV assignments 20 times. In a later analysis, co-occurring TCRs were grouped with DBSCAN, and TCRdist sequence similarity was added when clustering was performed within HLA-allele-positive subsets. Co-occurrence clustering excluded repertoires with fewer than 30,000 or more than 120,000 public chains, plus five with anomalous nucleotide sharing. This is the immuneACCESS table as TCRdb keeps it, with only in-frame sequences that have V and J called. A part of the clones is gone; compared with another copy, unresolved V genes explain less than half, and the rest is unexplained. That table is the source of V, J and clone size, and D and trimming were worked out from the DNA. The sample yields around 100,000 clones; approximately 79% were counted once. The top ten constitute approximately 3.7% of the sample.

The rearranged chain carries TRBV5-8 and TRBJ2-5; possibly the D gene is TRBD2, per 6 matching bases. Sequences were obtained from PBMCs. The TCR sequence derives from a man aged 50-60 years in good health and CMV-seropositive. CDR3 sequence: CASSWSGRETQYF. In nucleotides, the sequence is TGTGCCAGCAGTTGGTCAGGGAGGGAGACCCAGTACTTC.